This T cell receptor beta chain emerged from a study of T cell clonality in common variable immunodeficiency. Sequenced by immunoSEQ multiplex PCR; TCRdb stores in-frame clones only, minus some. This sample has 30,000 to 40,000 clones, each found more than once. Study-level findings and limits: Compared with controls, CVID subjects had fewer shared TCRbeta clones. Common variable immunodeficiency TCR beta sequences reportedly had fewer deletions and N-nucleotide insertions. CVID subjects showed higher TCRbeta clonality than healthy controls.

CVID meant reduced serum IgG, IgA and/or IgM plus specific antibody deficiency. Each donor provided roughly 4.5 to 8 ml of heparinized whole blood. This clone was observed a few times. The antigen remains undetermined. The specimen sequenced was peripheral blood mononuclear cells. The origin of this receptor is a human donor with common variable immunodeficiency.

The CDR3 sequence is CASSELIGADTQYF. The CDR3 bases that were read are TGTGCCAGCAGTGAACTGATAGGGGCGGATACG. The chain has TRBV2 and TRBJ2-3, with a weak D call TRBD1 (5 bases). The read ends 3 residues early relative to the CDR3; the germline J gene fills the gap. V dropped 2 bases and J dropped 6 bases, with 12 bases sitting between them. Germline V CDR1 and CDR2: SNHLY, FYNNEI. The CDR3 loop spans 14 amino acids.